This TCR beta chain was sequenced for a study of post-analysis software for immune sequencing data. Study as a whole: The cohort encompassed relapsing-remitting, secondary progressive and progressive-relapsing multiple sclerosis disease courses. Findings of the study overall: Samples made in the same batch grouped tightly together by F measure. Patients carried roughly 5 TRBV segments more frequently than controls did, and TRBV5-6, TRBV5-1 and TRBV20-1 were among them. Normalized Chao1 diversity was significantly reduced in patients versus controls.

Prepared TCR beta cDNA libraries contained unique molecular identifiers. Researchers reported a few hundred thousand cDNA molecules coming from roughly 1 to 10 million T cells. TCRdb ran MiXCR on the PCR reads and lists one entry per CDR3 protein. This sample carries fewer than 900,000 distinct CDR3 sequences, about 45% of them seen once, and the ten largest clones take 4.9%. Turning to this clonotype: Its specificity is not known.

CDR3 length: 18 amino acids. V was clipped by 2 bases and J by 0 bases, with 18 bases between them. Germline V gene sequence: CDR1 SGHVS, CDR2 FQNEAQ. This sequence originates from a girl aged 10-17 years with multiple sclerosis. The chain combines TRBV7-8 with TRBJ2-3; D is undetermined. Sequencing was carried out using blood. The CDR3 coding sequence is TGTGCCAGCAGCTTACCGCCGGACCTCGCGCGTAGCACAGATACGCAGTATTTT. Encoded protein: CASSLPPDLARSTDTQYF.